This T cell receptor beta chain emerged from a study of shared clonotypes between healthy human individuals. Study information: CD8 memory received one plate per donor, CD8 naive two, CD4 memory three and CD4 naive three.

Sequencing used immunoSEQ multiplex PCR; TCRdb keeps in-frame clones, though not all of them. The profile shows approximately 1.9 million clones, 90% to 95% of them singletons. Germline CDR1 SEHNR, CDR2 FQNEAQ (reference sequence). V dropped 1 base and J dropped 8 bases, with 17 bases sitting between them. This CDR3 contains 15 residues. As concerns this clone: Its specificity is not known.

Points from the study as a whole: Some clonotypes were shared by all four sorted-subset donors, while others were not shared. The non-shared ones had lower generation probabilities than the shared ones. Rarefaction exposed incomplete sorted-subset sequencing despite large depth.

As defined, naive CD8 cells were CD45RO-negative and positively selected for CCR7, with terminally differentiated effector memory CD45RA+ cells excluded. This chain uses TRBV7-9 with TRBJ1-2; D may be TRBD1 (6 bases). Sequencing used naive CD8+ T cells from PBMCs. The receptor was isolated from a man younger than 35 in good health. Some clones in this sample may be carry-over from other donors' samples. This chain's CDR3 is CASSLEGGRGDGYTF. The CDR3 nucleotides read TGTGCCAGCAGCTTAGAAGGGGGGCGAGGCGACGGCTACACCTTC.